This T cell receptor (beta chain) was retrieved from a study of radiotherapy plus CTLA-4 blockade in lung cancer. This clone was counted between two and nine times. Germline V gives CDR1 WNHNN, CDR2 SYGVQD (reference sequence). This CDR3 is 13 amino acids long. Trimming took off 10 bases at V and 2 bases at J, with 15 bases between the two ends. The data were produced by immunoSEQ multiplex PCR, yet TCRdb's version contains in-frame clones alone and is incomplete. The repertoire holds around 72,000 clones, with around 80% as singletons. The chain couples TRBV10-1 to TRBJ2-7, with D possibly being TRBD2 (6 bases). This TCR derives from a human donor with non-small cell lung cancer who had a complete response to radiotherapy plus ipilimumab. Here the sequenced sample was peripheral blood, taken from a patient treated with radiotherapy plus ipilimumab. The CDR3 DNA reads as TGCGCCATCCTGGGAGGAGGGACCTACGAGCAGTACGTC. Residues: CAILGGGTYEQYV.